Listed here are 22 T cell receptor beta chains from one sample, sequenced in a study of technical replicates of blood from a few donors. Assay used: immunoSEQ multiplex PCR; TCRdb lists only in-frame clones, some missing. The sample carries just over 95,000 clones, nearly 97% recorded once. The sequenced sample was T cells isolated from PBMCs. These receptors were taken from a human donor in good health.

This rearrangement joins TRBV7-3 to TRBJ2-3; 7 bases map to TRBD2. CDR3 length: 15 amino acids. The germline V gene encodes CDR1 SGHTA and CDR2 FQGTGA. J was trimmed by 3 bases and V by 2 bases; bases with no gene match: 5. CDR3 DNA: TGTGCCAGCAGCTTACACGGGGGAGGGACAGATACGCAGTATTTT. Protein: CASSLHGGGTDTQYF.

The V call is TRBV7-3, the J call TRBJ2-1; TRBD1 agrees at 7 bases. V gave up 6 bases and J gave up 3 bases; unmatched junction bases: 8. This CDR3 is 15 amino acids long. CDR1 is SGHTA, CDR2 FQGTGA, per germline. This CDR3 reads CASSPVSGGYNEQFF. Written as DNA, the CDR3 is TGTGCCAGCAGTCCCGTTTCAGGGGGCTACAATGAGCAGTTCTTC.

The CDR3 protein is CASSGLEDYSSGANVLTF. DNA for the CDR3: TGTGCCAGTAGCGGATTGGAGGATTACTCCTCTGGGGCCAACGTCCTGACTTTC. The genes are TRBV19 and TRBJ2-6; D perhaps matches TRBD2 (5 bases). V was shortened by 6 bases and J by 0 bases, with 18 bases between the two germline ends. The CDR3 is 18 amino acids. Germline V gene data show CDR1 as LNHDA and CDR2 as SQIVND (reference sequence).

The chain joins TRBV9 to TRBJ2-3, with D possibly being TRBD2 (6 bases). The germline gives CDR1 SGDLS, CDR2 YYNGEE. V lost 4 bases, J lost 0 bases, and 15 bases lay in between. The CDR3 loop spans 16 amino acids. The chain's CDR3 is CASSSGLQGSTDTQYF. CDR3 nucleotide sequence: TGTGCCAGCAGCTCGGGACTTCAAGGGAGCACAGATACGCAGTATTTT. The whole variable domain, remainder taken from reference TRBV9 and TRBJ2-3, is DSGVTQTPKHLITATGQRVTLRCSPRSGDLSVYWYQQSLDQGLQFLIQYYNGEERAKGNILERFSAQQFPDLHSELNLSSLELGDSALYFCASSSGLQGSTDTQYFGPGTRLTVL.

This chain connects TRBV6-1 to TRBJ2-1, with a weak D call TRBD1 (6 bases). Germline assignment: CDR1 MNHNS and CDR2 SASEGT. The CDR3 totals 15 residues. The V and J ends lost 7 bases and 0 bases respectively, with 13 bases between them. DNA for the CDR3: TGTGCCAGCAAAGGACAGCCCCCCTCCTACAATGAGCAGTTCTTC. Protein sequence: CASKGQPPSYNEQFF.

This chain links TRBV2 with TRBJ2-2; a weak D match, TRBD2 (6 bases). CDR1 and CDR2 from the germline V gene are SNHLY and FYNNEI. CDR3 length: 14 amino acids. Trimming pared 7 bases from V and 3 bases from J, leaving 12 bases between. CDR3 bases: TGTGCCAGCAATAGCGGCAGGGACACCGGGGAGCTGTTTTTT. This gives the protein CASNSGRDTGELFF.

The V gene is TRBV6-1, the J gene TRBJ2-7; tentative D call: TRBD1 (6 bases). Per germline, CDR1 MNHNS and CDR2 SASEGT. This CDR3 region has 15 residues. Trimming left V 11 bases short and J 0 bases short, with 20 bases between. The CDR3 reads CAVPKRGIFSYEQYF. The CDR3 coding sequence is TGTGCCGTCCCCAAGAGGGGGATATTCTCCTACGAGCAGTACTTC.

The chain combines TRBV7-9 with TRBJ2-5; D gene unclear. Trimming pared 1 base from V and 2 bases from J, leaving 8 bases between. The CDR3 runs 14 residues. Germline CDR1 is SEHNR and CDR2 is FQNEAQ (reference sequence). The CDR3 coding sequence is TGTGCCAGCAGCTTAGTTTCAGGACAAGAGACCCAGTACTTC. Amino acids: CASSLVSGQETQYF.

The V and J genes are TRBV7-9 and TRBJ1-2; D gene ambiguous. Trimming removed 5 bases from V and 4 bases from J, with 23 bases in between. The CDR3 totals 17 residues. Per the germline V gene, CDR1 is SEHNR and CDR2 is FQNEAQ (reference sequence). The CDR3 loop is CASSLSSTVSFLYGYTF. As DNA, the CDR3 is TGTGCCAGCAGCCTATCATCAACCGTTTCCTTTCTCTATGGCTACACCTTC.

The genes are TRBV6-1 and TRBJ1-5, with 9 bases fitting TRBD1. V trimming: 4 bases; J trimming: 4 bases; junction bases outside the gene matches: 11. Germline-derived CDR1 and CDR2 are MNHNS and SASEGT. This CDR3 contains 17 residues. Here the CDR3 reads CASSGRDRVIENQPQHF. The CDR3 DNA sequence: TGTGCCAGCAGTGGCCGGGACAGGGTAATTGAGAATCAGCCCCAGCATTTT.

V and J are TRBV6-1 and TRBJ2-7; 8 bases agree with TRBD2. This CDR3 comprises 12 residues. V gave up 7 bases and J gave up 9 bases; unmatched junction bases: 8. Germline values: CDR1 MNHNS, CDR2 SASEGT. The CDR3 protein is CASKFGGVGQYF. For the CDR3, the DNA is TGTGCCAGCAAATTCGGGGGGGTTGGGCAGTACTTC.

The CDR3 reads CASSLKGQASGNTIYF. The CDR3 nucleotides are TGTGCCAGCAGCCTAAAGGGACAGGCTTCTGGAAACACCATATATTTT. The chain carries TRBV7-8 and TRBJ1-3; 8 bases match TRBD1. Germline V gene lookup returns CDR1 SGHVS and CDR2 FQNEAQ. The junction had 7 bases not matched to a gene; V was cut back by 5 bases and J by 1 base. CDR3 length equals 16 residues.

The V call is TRBV7-3, the J call TRBJ2-3; TRBD1 agrees at 9 bases. The V gene's germline CDR1 is SGHTA and CDR2 FQGTGA. The trim removed 5 bases at V and 6 bases at J, leaving 9 bases unmatched. The CDR3 has 15 residues. DNA for the CDR3: TGTGCCAGCAGCCGGACAGGGGTAGGGCTTGATACGCAGTATTTT. Residues: CASSRTGVGLDTQYF.

This clone was recorded only once. V gene TRBV2 combines with J gene TRBJ1-6, with 8 bases lining up with TRBD1. The CDR3 extends over 15 amino acids. J lost 10 bases, V lost 6 bases, and 11 bases had no gene match. Per germline, CDR1 SNHLY and CDR2 FYNNEI. CDR3 DNA sequence: TGTGCCAGCAGGGGTACAGGGGGTCGGGGCTCACCCCTCCACTTT. It encodes CASRGTGGRGSPLHF.

This sequence joins TRBV28 and TRBJ2-7; the match to TRBD1 covers 9 bases. Germline V lookup: CDR1 MDHEN, CDR2 SYDVKM. V lost 7 bases and J lost 2; bases outside the gene matches: 18. This CDR3 is built from 18 residues. The CDR3 region is CASIRTGVLGTITYEQYF. The CDR3 DNA is TGTGCCAGCATCCGGACAGGGGTCCTCGGAACTATTACCTACGAGCAGTACTTC.

The chain employs TRBV4-1 and TRBJ2-3, with TRBD2 matching 13 bases. The CDR3 length is 18 residues. Germline trimming cut 3 bases from V and 1 base from J; bases unmatched to any gene: 7. CDR1 is MGHRA and CDR2 is YSYEKL in the germline V gene. CDR3 sequence (DNA): TGCGCCAGCAGCCAGAAAGCCGGACTAGCGGGGGGCACAGATACGCAGTATTTT. Protein sequence: CASSQKAGLAGGTDTQYF.

The genes are TRBV16 and TRBJ1-2; D is possibly TRBD1 (5 bases). The CDR3 consists of 14 residues. Germline V gene sequence: CDR1 KGHSY, CDR2 FQNENV. Trimming shortened V by 2 bases and J by 4 bases, and 11 bases separated the two germline ends. CDR3 residues: CASSQTRDSYGYTF. CDR3 in DNA: TGTGCCAGCAGCCAAACCCGAGACAGCTATGGCTACACCTTC.

V usage is TRBV4-1 and J usage is TRBJ2-5, with 13 bases lining up with TRBD2. The CDR3 is 17 amino acids. The germline V gene has CDR1 MGHRA and CDR2 YSYEKL. Losses at the gene ends were 1 base for V and 3 bases for J; bases not matched to a gene: 5. CDR3 in DNA: TGCGCCAGCAGCCAAGGTTTAGGACTAGCGGGAGAAGAGACCCAGTACTTC. Translating gives CASSQGLGLAGEETQYF.

The chain couples TRBV11-2 to TRBJ1-4; 8 positions agree with TRBD1. After removal of 5 bases from V and 7 bases from J, the junction contained 9 bases not matched to a gene. Germline CDR1 reads SGHAT; CDR2 reads FQNNGV. The CDR3 totals 15 residues. The CDR3, as DNA: TGTGCCAGCAGCCACCTTCGTGGACAGGGTGAAAAACTGTTTTTT. This encodes CASSHLRGQGEKLFF. Full variable domain (rest looked up from reference TRBV11-2 and TRBJ1-4): EAGVAQSPRYKIIEKRQSVAFWCNPISGHATLYWYQQILGQGPKLLIQFQNNGVVDDSQLPKDRFSAERLKGVDSTLKIQPAKLEDSAVYLCASSHLRGQGEKLFFGSGTQLSVL.

About this clone itself: One end of the junction fails to match germline, which may point to a read error. CDR3 sequence reads: CASTLKSGTSGGANEQFF. CDR3 nucleotide sequence: TGTGCCAGCACCTTAAAGAGTGGGACTAGCGGGGGGGCGAATGAGCAGTTCTTC. The chain recombines TRBV7-9 with TRBJ2-1, with 16 bases matching TRBD2. The germline V gene has CDR1 SEHNR and CDR2 FQNEAQ (reference sequence). The CDR3 spans 18 residues.

A few counts support this clone. Here the CDR3 DNA reads TGTGCCAGCAGTGGCGGGGCTCAGCCCCAGCATTTT. This translates into CASSGGAQPQHF. The J gene is TRBJ1-5, the V gene TRBV2; the D gene is possibly TRBD1 (5 bases). The V and J ends lost 4 bases and 6 bases respectively, with 7 bases between them. The CDR3 consists of 12 residues. Germline CDR1 is SNHLY and CDR2 is FYNNEI. Looking up the rest from reference TRBV2 and TRBJ1-5 gives the full variable domain: EPEVTQTPSHQVTQMGQEVILRCVPISNHLYFYWYRQILGQKVEFLVSFYNNEISEKSEIFDDQFSVERPDGSNFTLKIRSTKLEDSAMYFCASSGGAQPQHFGDGTRLSIL.

The CDR3 DNA reads TGCGCCAGCCGGGGACTACCCCTAGGAGAGCAGTTCTTC. This sequence encodes CASRGLPLGEQFF. V gene TRBV4-1 combines with J gene TRBJ2-1, with 7 bases aligning to TRBD2. The CDR3 runs 13 residues. CDR1 is MGHRA and CDR2 is YSYEKL in the germline V gene. The junction had 11 bases not matched to a gene; V was cut back by 8 bases and J by 10 bases.